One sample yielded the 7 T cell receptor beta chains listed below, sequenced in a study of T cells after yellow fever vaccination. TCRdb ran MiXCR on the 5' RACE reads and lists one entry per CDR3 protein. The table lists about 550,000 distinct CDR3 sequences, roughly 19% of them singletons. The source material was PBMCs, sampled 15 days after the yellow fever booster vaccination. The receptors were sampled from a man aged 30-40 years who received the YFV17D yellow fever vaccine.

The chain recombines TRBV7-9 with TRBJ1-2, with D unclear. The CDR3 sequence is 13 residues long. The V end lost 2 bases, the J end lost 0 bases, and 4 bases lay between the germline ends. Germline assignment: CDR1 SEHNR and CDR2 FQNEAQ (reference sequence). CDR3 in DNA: TGTGCCAGCAGCTTAATAGCTAACTATGGCTACACCTTC. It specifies CASSLIANYGYTF. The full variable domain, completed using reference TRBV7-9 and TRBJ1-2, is DTGVSQNPRHKITKRGQNVTFRCDPISEHNRLYWYRQTLGQGPEFLTYFQNEAQLEKSRLLSDRFSAERPKGSFSTLEIQRTEQGDSAMYLCASSLIANYGYTFGSGTRLTVV.

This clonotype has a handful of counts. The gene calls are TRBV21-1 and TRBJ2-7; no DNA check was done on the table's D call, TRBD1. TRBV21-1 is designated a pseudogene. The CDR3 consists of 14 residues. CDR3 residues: CASSTPTGYGEQYF. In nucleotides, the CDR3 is TGTGCCAGCAGCACCCCGACAGGGTATGGAGAGCAGTACTTC.

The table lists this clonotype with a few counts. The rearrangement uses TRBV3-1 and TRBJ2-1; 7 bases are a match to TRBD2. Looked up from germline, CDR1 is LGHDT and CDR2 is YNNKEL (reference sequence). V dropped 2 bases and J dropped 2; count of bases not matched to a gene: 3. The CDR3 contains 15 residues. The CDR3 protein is CASSQTSVAYNEQFF. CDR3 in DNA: TGTGCCAGCAGCCAAACTAGCGTAGCCTACAATGAGCAGTTCTTC.

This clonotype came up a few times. The CDR3 loop is CASSLWTNGHEQYF. In nucleotides, the CDR3 is TGTGCCAGCAGCTTATGGACCAACGGTCACGAGCAGTACTTC. This chain links TRBV7-6 with TRBJ2-7; the D is unclear. The CDR3 is 14 amino acids. The V gene lost 2 bases and the J gene lost 5 bases, with 13 bases spanning the gap. From germline, CDR1 is SGHVS and CDR2 FNYEAQ.

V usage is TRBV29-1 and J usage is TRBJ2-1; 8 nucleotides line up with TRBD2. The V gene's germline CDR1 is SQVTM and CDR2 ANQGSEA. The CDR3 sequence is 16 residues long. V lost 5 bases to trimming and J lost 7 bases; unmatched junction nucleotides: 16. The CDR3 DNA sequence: TGCAGCGTTACCCTTTCGGCGGCGGGAGGACGAAATGAGCAGTTCTTC. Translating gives CSVTLSAAGGRNEQFF.

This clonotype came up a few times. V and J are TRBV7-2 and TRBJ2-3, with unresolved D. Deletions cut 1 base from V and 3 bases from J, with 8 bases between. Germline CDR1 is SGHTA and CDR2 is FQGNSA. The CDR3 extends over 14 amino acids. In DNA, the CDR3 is TGTGCCAGCAGCTTAGTCCCGGATACAGATACGCAGTATTTT. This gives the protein CASSLVPDTDTQYF.

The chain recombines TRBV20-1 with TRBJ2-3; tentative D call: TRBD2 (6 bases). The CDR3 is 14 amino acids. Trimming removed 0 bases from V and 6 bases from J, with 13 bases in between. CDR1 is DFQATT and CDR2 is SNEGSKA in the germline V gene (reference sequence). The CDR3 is CSARDRRATDTQYF. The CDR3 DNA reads TGCAGTGCTAGAGATCGGAGGGCAACGGATACGCAGTATTTT.